The rows below give T cell receptor beta chains drawn from one sample of a study of T-cell memory formation after mild COVID-19. TCRdb used MiXCR to reprocess the 5' RACE reads, holding one entry per CDR3 protein. The sample includes about 110,000 distinct CDR3 sequences, roughly a sixth of them seen just once. The sample taken for sequencing was PBMCs or a T cell subset sorted from them (not recorded which). The origin of the receptors is a young man who had mild COVID-19 (a few samples of this study predate the infection). Cell type and time point are not known. CDR3s include the opening cysteine and the closing phenylalanine or tryptophan. D genes are given only for firm matches. The listing skips clone size in some rows; elsewhere it reads once, few, many or a size class.

J | D | V | size | CDR3 | DNA
TRBJ2-3 | TRBD2 | TRBV11-3 | once | CASSPSGGAYTQYF | TGTGCCAGCAGCCCAAGCGGGGGGGCATATACGCAGTATTTT
TRBJ2-3 | - | TRBV6-5 | - | CASSYRYAGRGTDTQYF | TGTGCCAGCAGTTACAGATACGCAGGGCGCGGCACAGATACGCAGTATTTT
TRBJ1-5 | TRBD1 | TRBV20-1 | - | CSASQGYQPQHF | TGCAGTGCTTCACAGGGGTATCAGCCCCAGCATTTT
TRBJ1-1 | TRBD1 | TRBV19 | few | CASSTPQQGIGEAFF | TGTGCCAGTAGTACCCCTCAACAGGGGATAGGTGAAGCTTTCTTT
TRBJ2-3 | - | TRBV5-1 | few | CASSLGARTQYF | TGCGCCAGCAGCTTGGGGGCTCGTACGCAGTATTTT
TRBJ1-6 | - | TRBV15 | few | CATSRDPGNPLHF | TGTGCCACCAGCAGAGATCCGGGGAACCCCCTCCACTTT
TRBJ2-3 | - | TRBV7-2 | few | CASSSNQGSTDTQYF | TGTGCCAGCAGCTCAAACCAAGGGAGCACAGATACGCAGTATTTT
TRBJ2-3 | - | TRBV5-1 | - | CASSLGASTIDTQYF | TGCGCCAGCAGCTTGGGGGCTAGTACGATAGATACGCAGTATTTT
TRBJ1-2 | - | TRBV4-1 | - | CASSQAGDYGYTF | TGCGCCAGCAGCCAAGCGGGCGACTATGGCTACACCTTC
TRBJ2-3 | - | TRBV10-3 | few | CAISDKLRTDTQYF | TGTGCCATCAGTGACAAGCTTCGCACAGATACGCAGTATTTT
TRBJ2-5 | TRBD2 | TRBV20-1 | - | CSARRGGTSQETQYF | TGCAGTGCTAGGAGAGGAGGGACTAGTCAAGAGACCCAGTACTTC
TRBJ2-7 | - | TRBV30 | few | CAWRRSDSSYEQYF | TGTGCCTGGAGGCGTAGTGACAGCTCCTACGAGCAGTACTTC
TRBJ2-3 | TRBD1 | TRBV5-1 | many | CASRQGDTQYF | TGCGCCAGCAGACAGGGGGATACGCAGTATTTT
TRBJ2-1 | - | TRBV15 | many | CATSPEQYHEQFF | TGTGCCACCAGCCCCGAACAATATCATGAGCAGTTCTTC
TRBJ2-5 | TRBD2 | TRBV7-2 | - | CAADSASGAMRTQYF | TGTGCCGCGGACTCGGCTAGCGGGGCCATGAGGACCCAGTACTTC
TRBJ2-5 | TRBD2 | TRBV7-2 | few | CASSAGLVQETQYF | TGTGCCAGCAGCGCCGGACTAGTCCAAGAGACCCAGTACTTC
TRBJ2-6 | - | TRBV29-1 | many | CSVERDTDSGANVLTF | TGCAGCGTTGAGAGGGACACTGACTCTGGGGCCAACGTCCTGACTTTC
TRBJ1-5 | - | TRBV5-6 | - | CASSENLHQPQHF | TGTGCCAGCAGCGAAAACTTACACCAGCCCCAGCATTTT
TRBJ2-7 | TRBD2 | TRBV6-5 | - | CASGTSGGKYEQYF | TGTGCCAGCGGGACTAGCGGGGGGAAGTACGAGCAGTACTTC
TRBJ2-1 | - | TRBV3-1 | - | CASSQGSSGEQFF | TGTGCCAGCAGCCAAGGGAGTAGCGGCGAGCAGTTCTTC
TRBJ2-1 | TRBD2 | TRBV20-1 | few | CSARDPGLAEQFF | TGCAGTGCTAGAGACCCGGGACTAGCAGAGCAGTTCTTC
TRBJ1-2 | - | TRBV7-9 | - | CASSPTGSNYGYTF | TGTGCCAGCAGCCCGACAGGTTCGAACTATGGCTACACCTTC
TRBJ2-5 | - | TRBV7-2 | few | CASSLGGAVSSQGTQYF | TGTGCCAGCAGCTTAGGAGGGGCAGTGTCGTCCCAGGGGACCCAGTACTTC
TRBJ2-3 | TRBD2 | TRBV6-5 | - | CASSYSRLAKDTQYF | TGTGCCAGCAGTTACTCGAGACTAGCGAAAGATACGCAGTATTTT
TRBJ2-5 | - | TRBV6-5 | - | CASSYIHEETQYF | TGTGCCAGCAGTTACATACATGAGGAGACCCAGTACTTC
TRBJ1-3 | TRBD1 | TRBV7-2 | few | CASASTGAVGNTIYF | TGTGCCAGCGCCTCGACAGGGGCGGTCGGAAACACCATATATTTT
TRBJ2-5 | - | TRBV5-8 | - | CASSVQQETQYF | TGTGCCAGCAGCGTCCAACAAGAGACCCAGTACTTC
TRBJ2-2 | TRBD1 | TRBV5-1 | few | CASSLGQGDGELFF | TGCGCCAGCAGCTTGGGACAGGGAGACGGGGAGCTGTTTTTT
TRBJ2-3 | - | TRBV5-6 | - | CASSFVISGYTDTQYF | TGTGCCAGCAGCTTTGTGATTAGCGGATACACAGATACGCAGTATTTT
TRBJ2-1 | TRBD1 | TRBV11-3 | many | CASSLEQGGSSSYNEQFF | TGTGCCAGCAGCTTAGAACAGGGGGGCTCGAGCTCCTACAATGAGCAGTTCTTC
TRBJ2-1 | TRBD1 | TRBV5-6 | few | CASSLIFRTGRNEQFF | TGTGCCAGCAGCTTAATCTTTAGGACAGGCCGTAATGAGCAGTTCTTC
TRBJ1-5 | - | TRBV28 | - | CASSSRTPPQHF | TGTGCCAGCAGTTCCCGCACGCCGCCCCAGCATTTT
TRBJ1-4 | - | TRBV5-1 | few | CASSLDVAGGMIEKLFF | TGCGCCAGCAGCTTGGACGTGGCCGGAGGGATGATCGAAAAACTGTTTTTT
TRBJ1-6 | - | TRBV7-8 | - | CASSLVFGNSPLHF | TGTGCCAGCAGCTTAGTCTTTGGTAATTCACCCCTCCACTTT
TRBJ2-1 | - | TRBV18 | - | CASSGGTREARQFF | TGTGCCAGCTCGGGTGGGACTCGTGAAGCCAGGCAGTTCTTC
TRBJ1-1 | - | TRBV6-5 | many | CASSYMSLGTEAFF | TGTGCCAGCAGTTACATGAGCCTCGGGACTGAAGCTTTCTTT
TRBJ1-1 | - | TRBV7-2 | few | CASTAAGINTEAFF | TGTGCCAGCACTGCAGCAGGGATTAACACTGAAGCTTTCTTT
TRBJ1-2 | TRBD1 | TRBV7-2 | - | CASSFQGGGGYGYTF | TGTGCCAGCAGCTTCCAGGGGGGTGGCGGCTATGGCTACACCTTC
TRBJ1-1 | - | TRBV20-1 | - | CSARWVEAFF | TGCAGTGCTAGATGGGTTGAAGCTTTCTTT